This T cell receptor beta chain comes out of a study of PD-L1 blockade in urothelial cancer. For the study at large: In the patient group, about 85% of the roughly 30 were males with bladder-origin urothelial cancer. Median blood clonality was about 0.086, with 86,000 or so unique TCRs.

V gave up 6 bases and J gave up 5 bases; unmatched junction bases: 10. CDR3 length: 14 amino acids. Germline loops: CDR1 LNHDA, CDR2 SQIVND (reference sequence). Time point of the sample: pretreatment peripheral blood. Sample contribution per patient ranged from 1 to 8, covering pretreatment and on-treatment. TCR analog templates of synthetic origin were spiked into each PCR. Using immunoSEQ multiplex PCR, the repertoire was profiled, and TCRdb retains in-frame clones only, with some absent. Seen here are fewer than 95,000 clones, around 84% observed once, and the top ten hold more than 2%. This clonotype was obtained from a man in his sixties with urothelial cancer. The chain recombines TRBV19 with TRBJ2-7, with 7 bases identical to TRBD2. The source was PBMCs, collected around atezolizumab (anti-PD-L1) treatment. The CDR3 nucleotides read TGTGCCAGTAGAAGAGGACTAGATGGGAACGAGCAGTACTTC. This translates into CASRRGLDGNEQYF.